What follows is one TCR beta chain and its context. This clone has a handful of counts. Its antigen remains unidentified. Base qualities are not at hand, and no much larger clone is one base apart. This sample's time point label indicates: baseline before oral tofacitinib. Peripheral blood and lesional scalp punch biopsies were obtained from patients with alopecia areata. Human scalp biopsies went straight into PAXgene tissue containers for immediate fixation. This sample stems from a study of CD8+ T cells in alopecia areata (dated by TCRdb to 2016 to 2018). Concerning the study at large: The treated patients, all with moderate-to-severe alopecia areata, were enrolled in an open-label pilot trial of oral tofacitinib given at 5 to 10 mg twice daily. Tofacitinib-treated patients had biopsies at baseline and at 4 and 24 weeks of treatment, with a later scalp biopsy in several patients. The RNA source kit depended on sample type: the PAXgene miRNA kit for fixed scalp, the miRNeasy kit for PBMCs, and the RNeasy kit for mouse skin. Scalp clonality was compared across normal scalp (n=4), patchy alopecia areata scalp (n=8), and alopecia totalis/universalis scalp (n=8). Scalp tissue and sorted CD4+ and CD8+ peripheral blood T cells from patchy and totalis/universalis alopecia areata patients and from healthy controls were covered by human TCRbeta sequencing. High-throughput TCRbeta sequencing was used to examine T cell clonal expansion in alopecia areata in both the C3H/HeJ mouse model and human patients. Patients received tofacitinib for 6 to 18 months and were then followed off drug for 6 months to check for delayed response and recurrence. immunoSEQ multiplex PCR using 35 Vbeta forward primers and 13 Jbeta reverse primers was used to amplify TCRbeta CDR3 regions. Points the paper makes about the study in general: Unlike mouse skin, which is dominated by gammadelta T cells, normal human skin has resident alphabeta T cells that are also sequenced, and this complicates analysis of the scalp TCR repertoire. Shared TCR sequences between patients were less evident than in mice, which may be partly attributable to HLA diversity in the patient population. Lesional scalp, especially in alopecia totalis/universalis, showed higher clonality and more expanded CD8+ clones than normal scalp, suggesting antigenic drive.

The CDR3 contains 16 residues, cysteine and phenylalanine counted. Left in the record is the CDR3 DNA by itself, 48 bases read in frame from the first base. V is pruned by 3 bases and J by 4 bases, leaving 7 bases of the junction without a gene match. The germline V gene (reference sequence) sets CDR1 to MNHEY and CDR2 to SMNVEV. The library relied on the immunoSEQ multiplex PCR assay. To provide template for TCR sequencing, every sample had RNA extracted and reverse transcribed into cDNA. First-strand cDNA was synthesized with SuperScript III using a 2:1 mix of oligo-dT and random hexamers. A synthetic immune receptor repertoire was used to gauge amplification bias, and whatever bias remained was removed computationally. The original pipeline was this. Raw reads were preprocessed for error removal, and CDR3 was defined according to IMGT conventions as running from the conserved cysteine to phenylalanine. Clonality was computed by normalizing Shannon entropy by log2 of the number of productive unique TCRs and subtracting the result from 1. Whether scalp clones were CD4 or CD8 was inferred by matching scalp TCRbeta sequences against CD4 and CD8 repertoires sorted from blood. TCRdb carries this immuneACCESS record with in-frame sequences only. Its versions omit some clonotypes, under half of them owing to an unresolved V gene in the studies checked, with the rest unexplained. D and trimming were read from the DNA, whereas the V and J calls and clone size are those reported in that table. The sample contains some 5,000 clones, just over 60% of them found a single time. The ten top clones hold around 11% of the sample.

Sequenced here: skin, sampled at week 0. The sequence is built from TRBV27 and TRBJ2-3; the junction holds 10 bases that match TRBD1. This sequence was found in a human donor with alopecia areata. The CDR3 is CASSFWTGGEADTQYF. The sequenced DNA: TGTGCCAGCAGTTTTTGGACAGGGGGTGAGGCAGATACGCAGTATTTT.